The rows below give T cell receptor beta chains drawn from one sample of a study of T cell changes during pregnancy in multiple sclerosis. Using immunoSEQ multiplex PCR, the repertoire was profiled, and TCRdb retains in-frame clones only, with some absent. The sample lists about 70,000 clones; around 94% were seen once. This specimen was peripheral blood, taken in the second trimester of pregnancy. The receptors here all came from a female donor in good health, enrolled as a control in a pregnancy study. Each CDR3 is given with its conserved first and last residue. D genes are given only for firm matches. Size is stated for part of the rows, as once, few or many counts, or as a class when the clone is expanded.

-	TRBJ2-7	-	TRBV5-1	TGCGCCAGCAGCCCCTCCGGGGGATCGCTCGAGCAGTACTTC	CASSPSGGSLEQYF
TRBD2	TRBJ2-3	-	TRBV2	TGTGCCAGCAGGAGCGGGAGCGGGGGGGCCTGGGATACGCAGTATTTT	CASRSGSGGAWDTQYF
TRBD2	TRBJ2-1	once	TRBV9	TGTGCCAGCAGCGTAGTAAGCGGGGGGGCTGTAGATGAGCAGTTCTTC	CASSVVSGGAVDEQFF
-	TRBJ2-2	-	TRBV7-9	TGTGCCAGCAGCTCGGTTTCGGGCACCGGGGAGCTGTTTTTT	CASSSVSGTGELFF
TRBD2	TRBJ2-1	-	TRBV7-9	TGTGCCAGCAGTCGAACAGGCACTAGCGGTTATGAGCAGTTCTTC	CASSRTGTSGYEQFF
TRBD1	TRBJ1-2	once	TRBV30	TGTGCCAACGGACAGGGTAACTATGGCTACACCTTC	CANGQGNYGYTF
TRBD1	TRBJ2-7	-	TRBV7-6	TGTGCCAGCAGCTTAGGTCAGGGGGCGTACGAGCAGTACTTC	CASSLGQGAYEQYF
-	TRBJ1-1	-	TRBV18	TGTGCCAGCTCACAGATCGACCGACAGTCTGAAGCTTTCTTT	CASSQIDRQSEAFF
-	TRBJ1-2	-	TRBV28	TGTGCCAGCAGTTTATATGCAGGGGAAGAAGATGGCTACACCTTC	CASSLYAGEEDGYTF
TRBD1	TRBJ1-1	-	TRBV5-1	TGCGCCAGCAGCTTGGGACAGGGGGGCACTGAAGCTTTCTTT	CASSLGQGGTEAFF
TRBD1	TRBJ1-5	-	TRBV11-1	TGTGCCAGCAGCTTTGACAGGGGCCAGCCCCAGCATTTT	CASSFDRGQPQHF
-	TRBJ1-6	-	TRBV14	TGTGCCAGCAGCCGCTTGGAAAGACAGTCAAGAAGCTCCTATAATTCACCCCTCCACTTT	CASSRLERQSRSSYNSPLHF
TRBD1	TRBJ1-2	-	TRBV2	TGTGCCAGCAGTGAAACGGACCGGGACAGCCTTAACTATGGCTACACCTTC	CASSETDRDSLNYGYTF
TRBD1	TRBJ2-7	once	TRBV5-4	TGTGCCAGCAGCCCTCAGGGGGCCCTTGGCTCCTACGAGCAGTACTTC	CASSPQGALGSYEQYF
-	TRBJ1-6	-	TRBV2	TGTGCCAGCAGCGAGGGTGGTGGGGATTCACCCCTCCACTTT	CASSEGGGDSPLHF
TRBD2	TRBJ2-7	-	TRBV6-5	TGTGCCAGCAGTTACTTTAGCGGGGGGTCTTACGAGCAGTACTTC	CASSYFSGGSYEQYF
TRBD1	TRBJ1-6	-	TRBV2	TGTGCCAGCAGGGGGACAGGGGGGTCACCCCTCCACTTT	CASRGTGGSPLHF
-	TRBJ1-1	-	TRBV28	TGTGCCAGCAGTGGGGGGGAGGGGCGAAGAAACACTGAAGCTTTCTTT	CASSGGEGRRNTEAFF
-	TRBJ2-2	-	TRBV7-2	TGTGCCAGCAGCCCGCCAGGTTCTTCGAACACCGGGGAGCTGTTTTTT	CASSPPGSSNTGELFF
-	TRBJ2-5	-	TRBV7-2	TGTGCCAGCAGCTTAGTCAGGGAGACCCAGTACTTC	CASSLVRETQYF
-	TRBJ2-5	-	TRBV7-2	TGTGCCAGCAGCTGGAGAACAGGGTTAGGCCAAGAGACCCAGTACTTC	CASSWRTGLGQETQYF
TRBD1	TRBJ2-5	-	TRBV9	TGTGCCAGCAGCGCACGGACAGGGAGTATAGAGACCCAGTACTTC	CASSARTGSIETQYF
TRBD2	TRBJ2-3	-	TRBV7-9	TGTGCCAGCAGCTTAGGGGAGGGGACGCAGTATTTT	CASSLGEGTQYF
-	TRBJ2-2	-	TRBV19	TGTGCCAGTACCAGGGGCCGGGCGACCGGGGAGCTGTTTTTT	CASTRGRATGELFF
TRBD1	TRBJ1-2	-	TRBV4-1	TGCGCCAGCAGCCAGGGGGACAGGGTTGAGTGGTATGGCTACACCTTC	CASSQGDRVEWYGYTF
TRBD2	TRBJ2-5	-	TRBV6-1	TGTGCCAGCAGTGAAACGAGGACTAGCGGGGGGCCAAGGGAGACCCAGTACTTC	CASSETRTSGGPRETQYF
-	TRBJ2-3	-	TRBV28	TGTGCCAGCTCCTCCCTAGAAGGCACAGATACGCAGTATTTT	CASSSLEGTDTQYF
TRBD1	TRBJ2-7	-	TRBV7-2	TGTGCCAGCACCCGGTCGGGACAGGCCTACGAGCAGTACTTC	CASTRSGQAYEQYF
-	TRBJ1-1	medium-sized	TRBV9	TGTGCCAGCAGCCAAAGTGGAGGGGCGGGCACTGAAGCTTTCTTT	CASSQSGGAGTEAFF
-	TRBJ2-7	once	TRBV28	TGTGCCAGCAGTTTAGGGCGGGACCTTATTGAGCAGTACTTC	CASSLGRDLIEQYF
TRBD1	TRBJ1-5	once	TRBV27	TGTGCCAGCAGTCCCCTCGGACAGGGTATGGTCCGTCAGCCCCAGCATTTT	CASSPLGQGMVRQPQHF
TRBD1	TRBJ1-1	-	TRBV7-9	TGTGCCAGCAGTAGAGTAGGGACAGTCGCCACTGAAGCTTTCTTT	CASSRVGTVATEAFF